This T cell receptor (beta chain) was identified in a study of T cell repertoires in cytomegalovirus infection. Turning to the study itself: The public TCR beta signatures pointed to both CMV infection and matching HLA type.

Study-level findings and limits: Cumulated frequencies of public TCR beta families served to identify carriers of CMV plus the relevant HLA. Dominant in the ex vivo response were TCR beta clonotypes restricted by HLA-C and specific for CMV.

The table lists this clonotype with many counts. Antigen: not known. Via MiXCR, TCRdb re-called the reads, giving one row per CDR3 protein. Of over 150,000 distinct CDR3 sequences listed, about 18% are singletons. CDR1 and CDR2 (germline): SGHVS, FQNEAQ. The CDR3 sequence is 14 residues long. V was cut by 7 bases and J by 8 bases, with 20 bases left in between. The sequencing sample was made of CD8+ T cells from PBMCs. The rearrangement links TRBV7-8 to TRBJ1-2; D unclear. The receptor's source is a human donor in good health (CMV status not recorded). Some clones in this sample may be carry-over from other donors' samples. CDR3 in amino acids: CASTDHDRLLGYTF. The DNA of the CDR3 is TGTGCCAGCACCGATCATGACCGGCTCTTGGGCTACACCTTC.